The T cell receptor (beta chain) under discussion was sequenced for a study of technical replicates of blood from a handful of donors. Some clones are missing from TCRdb's copy, which holds only in-frame ones; the method was immunoSEQ multiplex PCR. The profile shows 55,000 to 75,000 clones, about 95% of them singletons. CDR1 is SNHLY and CDR2 is FYNNEI in the germline V gene. This CDR3 contains 19 residues. The V and J ends lost 7 bases and 2 bases, in that order; junction bases with no gene match: 19. The receptor's source is a human donor in good health. Some clones in this sample may be carry-over from other donors' samples. Sequenced material: PBMCs. V usage is TRBV2 and J usage is TRBJ2-3, with 9 positions matching TRBD1. In DNA form, the CDR3 reads TGTGCCAGCACCCTGTGGGGACAGGGCCCCAATTTCGACACAGATACGCAGTATTTT. It specifies CASTLWGQGPNFDTDTQYF.